This TCR beta chain originates from a study of T cell changes during pregnancy in multiple sclerosis. Trimming took off 0 bases at V and 6 bases at J, with 7 bases between the two ends. The CDR3 is 13 residues long. Germline V CDR1 and CDR2: SGDLS, YYNGEE. Assay used: immunoSEQ multiplex PCR; TCRdb lists only in-frame clones, some missing. The sample records approximately 25,000 clones, 88% being singletons. V is TRBV9 and J is TRBJ2-1; D not resolved. Source: CD4+ T cells from peripheral blood mononuclear cells, taken in the first trimester of pregnancy. This receptor was taken from a female donor in good health, enrolled as a control in a pregnancy study. The CDR3 region is CASSVARGNEQFF. Here the CDR3 DNA reads TGTGCCAGCAGCGTAGCCAGAGGCAATGAGCAGTTCTTC.